One and the same sample provided the 24 T cell receptor beta chains below, sequenced in a study of T cell repertoires in cytomegalovirus infection. TCRdb re-analysed the reads in MiXCR, keeping a single row per CDR3 protein. Of some 180,000 distinct CDR3 sequences in the sample, 15% to 20% are singletons; the top ten hold approximately 2.9%. The sequenced sample was PBMCs. All receptors derive from a human donor in good health (CMV status not recorded). Some clones in this sample may be carry-over from other donors' samples.

This clonotype was recorded a few times. The chain couples TRBV7-9 to TRBJ1-2, with 9 bases identical to TRBD1. The germline V gene has CDR1 SEHNR and CDR2 FQNEAQ (reference sequence). V dropped 5 bases and J dropped 6; count of bases not matched to a gene: 7. The CDR3 covers 14 residues. In DNA, the CDR3 is TGTGCCAGCAGCCCCGAAAGGGACAGGGATGGCTACACCTTC. It codes for CASSPERDRDGYTF.

This clonotype was seen a handful of times. The J gene is TRBJ1-5, the V gene TRBV6-2 or TRBV6-3; D not resolved. Germline V gives CDR1 MNHEY, CDR2 SVGEGT. The length of the CDR3 is 15 residues. V lost 4 bases and J lost 3, with 13 bases in between. CDR3 amino acids: CASSLGRAPNQPQHF. The CDR3 DNA reads TGTGCCAGCAGTTTAGGACGTGCTCCCAATCAGCCCCAGCATTTT.

A few counts support this clonotype. The rearrangement joins TRBV6-2 or TRBV6-3 to TRBJ2-7; TRBD2 agrees at 8 bases. The CDR3 is made up of 14 amino acids. V gave up 5 bases and J gave up 6 bases; unmatched junction bases: 9. The V gene's germline CDR1 is MNHEY and CDR2 SVGEGT. As DNA, the CDR3 is TGTGCCAGCAGTCCGAGCGGGAGTATTAGCGAGCAGTACTTC. This encodes CASSPSGSISEQYF.

This clonotype was counted many times. V is TRBV12-3 or TRBV12-4 and J is TRBJ1-5; D unclear. The CDR3 extends over 12 amino acids. Between the trimmed V and J ends, which lost 3 bases and 7 bases, there was a span of 7 bases. CDR3 coding DNA: TGTGCCAGCAGTTTCGCGCGGCAGCCCCAGCATTTT. This gives the protein CASSFARQPQHF.

The V gene is TRBV6-6, the J gene TRBJ2-1, with 8 positions matching TRBD1. With V trimmed by 2 bases and J by 5 bases, 5 bases remained unmatched. CDR1 is MNHNY and CDR2 is SVGAGI in the germline V gene (reference sequence). This CDR3 spans 15 amino acids. The DNA of the CDR3 is TGTGCCAGCAGTTACGTAGGACAGGGAAACAATGAGCAGTTCTTC. Translating gives CASSYVGQGNNEQFF.

This clonotype was counted only a few times. This chain uses TRBV14 with TRBJ2-3; no definite D call. Germline V gene data show CDR1 as SGHDN and CDR2 as FVKESK. V lost 1 base, J lost 2 bases, and 7 bases lay in between. The CDR3 extends over 14 amino acids. This CDR3 is CASSQAQITDTQYF. CDR3 sequence (DNA): TGTGCCAGCAGCCAAGCACAGATCACAGATACGCAGTATTTT. The full variable domain, completed using reference TRBV14 and TRBJ2-3, is EAGVTQFPSHSVIEKGQTVTLRCDPISGHDNLYWYRRVMGKEIKFLLHFVKESKQDESGMPNNRFLAERTGGTYSTLKVQPAELEDSGVYFCASSQAQITDTQYFGPGTRLTVL.

This rearrangement joins TRBV7-8 to TRBJ2-7; D unclear. V shed 5 bases and J shed 3 bases, with 11 bases lying between them. The CDR3 sequence is 13 residues long. Per germline, CDR1 SGHVS and CDR2 FQNEAQ. The CDR3 protein is CASSPPRNYEQYF. The CDR3 DNA reads TGTGCCAGCAGCCCACCTAGAAACTACGAGCAGTACTTC.

A note on this clonotype: One junction end does not reproduce the germline sequence, and a read error may be involved. The rearrangement uses TRBV12-3 or TRBV12-4 and TRBJ2-1, with D tentatively TRBD1 (5 bases). This CDR3 comprises 15 residues. The CDR3 loop is CASSPSGNSYNQQFF. The CDR3 DNA follows: TGTGCCAGCAGCCCTTCAGGGAACTCCTACAATCAGCAGTTCTTC.

This clonotype was picked up many times. V gene TRBV12-3 or TRBV12-4 combines with J gene TRBJ2-7; D may correspond to TRBD1 or TRBD2 (5 bases each). This CDR3 comprises 14 residues. V was cut by 5 bases and J by 0 bases, with 11 bases left in between. The CDR3 is CASSTGPNSYEQYF. DNA for the CDR3: TGTGCCAGCAGTACGGGACCCAACTCCTACGAGCAGTACTTC.

This chain uses TRBV19 with TRBJ2-2; no definite D call. Per the germline V gene, CDR1 is LNHDA and CDR2 is SQIVND (reference sequence). The CDR3 length is 13 residues. Trimming took 0 bases from V and 5 from J, leaving 4 bases between them. The CDR3 DNA sequence: TGTGCCAGTAGTATAGAGAGAACCGGGGAGCTGTTTTTT. As protein: CASSIERTGELFF.

This clonotype has just a few counts. The chain combines TRBV2 with TRBJ1-5; tentative D call: TRBD1 (5 bases). The germline V gene has CDR1 SNHLY and CDR2 FYNNEI. The CDR3 runs to 14 residues. V was clipped by 7 bases and J by 7 bases, with 17 bases between them. CDR3 protein: CASKSVGVGQPQHF. The CDR3 DNA sequence: TGTGCCAGCAAGTCGGTAGGGGTTGGACAGCCCCAGCATTTT.

The sample holds a few counts of this clonotype. The chain combines TRBV11-1 with TRBJ2-4; D perhaps matches TRBD2 (5 bases). The CDR3 loop spans 18 amino acids. Germline V gene lookup returns CDR1 SGHAT and CDR2 FQDESV (reference sequence). The V and J ends lost 1 base and 0 bases respectively, with 16 bases between them. The chain's CDR3 is CASSLVHLGGAAKNIQYF. The CDR3 coding sequence is TGTGCCAGCAGCTTAGTACACCTCGGAGGAGCAGCCAAAAACATTCAGTACTTC.

At least ten counts were recorded for this clonotype. The chain is built from TRBV2 and TRBJ2-5; 8 bases agree with TRBD2. Germline CDR1 SNHLY, CDR2 FYNNEI. The J segment lost 1 base and the V segment lost 5 bases, leaving 9 bases of the junction unmatched. This CDR3 comprises 16 residues. In nucleotides, the CDR3 is TGTGCCAGCAGTCCCACTAGCGGTCCGTTCCAAGAGACCCAGTACTTC. Its protein product is CASSPTSGPFQETQYF.

The V gene is TRBV28, the J gene TRBJ2-7; 11 bases match TRBD2. The CDR3 consists of 17 residues. The V and J ends lost 4 bases and 3 bases, in that order; junction bases with no gene match: 11. Looked up from germline, CDR1 is MDHEN and CDR2 is SYDVKM. CDR3 bases: TGTGCCAGCAGTTCTCCTGGGACTAGCGGAACCTTCTACGAGCAGTACTTC. Translation gives CASSSPGTSGTFYEQYF.

The chain combines TRBV20-1 with TRBJ1-1, with TRBD1 as a possible D gene (5 bases). Germline CDR1 reads DFQATT; CDR2 reads SNEGSKA (reference sequence). This CDR3 spans 14 amino acids. The V and J ends lost 2 bases and 5 bases respectively, with 15 bases between them. CDR3 region: CSARTPGRGTEAFF. The CDR3 DNA is TGCAGTGCTAGAACCCCAGGGAGAGGTACTGAAGCTTTCTTT.

This clonotype turned up a few times. V is TRBV7-3 and J is TRBJ2-1; TRBD2 matches at 8 bases. Germline CDR1 is SGHTA and CDR2 is FQGTGA. With V trimmed by 2 bases and J by 7 bases, 4 bases remained unmatched. CDR3 length: 14 residues. This chain's CDR3 is CASSLAGGGNEQFF. The CDR3 DNA is TGTGCCAGCAGCTTAGCGGGGGGTGGAAATGAGCAGTTCTTC.

This clonotype turned up a few times. This chain uses TRBV7-3 with TRBJ2-2; no reliable D call. CDR3 length: 12 residues. Germline assignment: CDR1 SGHTA and CDR2 FQGTGA. V was trimmed by 4 bases and J by 4 bases, leaving 4 bases between them. The CDR3 sequence is CASSSPTGELFF. In DNA form, the CDR3 reads TGTGCCAGCAGCTCGCCCACCGGGGAGCTGTTTTTT.

In its sample, this clonotype was seen a few times. The V and J genes are TRBV12-5 and TRBJ2-1; 8 bases align to TRBD2. The CDR3 has 17 amino acids. Germline V gene data show CDR1 as LGHNT and CDR2 as FRNRAP. V trimming: 2 bases; J trimming: 0 bases; junction bases outside the gene matches: 6. CDR3 amino acids: CASGLTSGASSYNEQFF. The CDR3, as DNA: TGTGCTAGTGGTTTGACTAGCGGAGCGAGCTCCTACAATGAGCAGTTCTTC.

As DNA, the CDR3 is TGCGCCAGCAGCAGGTCCGGACTGGAGCGTCTAGCGGGAGGGCAAGATACGCAGTATTTT. Residues: CASSRSGLERLAGGQDTQYF. The chain employs TRBV5-1 and TRBJ2-3, with TRBD2 matching 12 bases. Trimming removed 4 bases from V and 5 bases from J; junction bases left unmatched: 20. The germline V gene has CDR1 SGHRS and CDR2 YFSETQ. This CDR3 contains 20 residues.

Worth noting for this clonotype: The junction differs from germline at one of its ends, possibly a read error. The chain is built from TRBV6-8 and TRBJ1-1, with D perhaps matching TRBD1 (5 bases). CDR3 length: 15 residues. The germline V gene encodes CDR1 MNHGY and CDR2 SAAAGT. CDR3 sequence (DNA): TGTACCAGCAGGAATTGGGACGGAAGGAACACTGAAGCTTTCTTT. Its translation: CTSRNWDGRNTEAFF.

This sequence joins TRBV5-6 and TRBJ1-2; D may be TRBD1 (6 bases). In germline, CDR1 is SGHDT, CDR2 YYEEEE. The CDR3 totals 13 residues. With 4 bases removed from V and 7 bases from J, the gap between germline ends came to 14 bases. Written as DNA, the CDR3 is TGTGCCAGCAGCCTCCCCACAGGGAGTGGCTACACCTTC. Amino acid sequence: CASSLPTGSGYTF.

CDR3 region: CASSLRGVIYNEQFF. The CDR3 coding sequence is TGTGCCAGCAGCTTACGCGGAGTGATCTACAATGAGCAGTTCTTC. The chain has TRBV11-3 and TRBJ2-1, with D uncertain. Germline lookup yields CDR1 SGHNT and CDR2 YENEEA. The CDR3 extends over 15 amino acids. V was shortened by 2 bases and J by 3 bases, with 11 bases between the two germline ends.

The chain carries TRBV6-6 and TRBJ2-7; D possibly corresponds to TRBD2 (6 bases). Trimming took off 0 bases at V and 0 bases at J, with 15 bases between the two ends. Germline V gene data show CDR1 as MNHNY and CDR2 as SVGAGI (reference sequence). This CDR3 is 17 amino acids long. As DNA, the CDR3 is TGTGCCAGCAGTTACTCACCGGGGGAGCGGAGCTCCTACGAGCAGTACTTC. Protein sequence: CASSYSPGERSSYEQYF.

The chain employs TRBV6-1 and TRBJ1-3; D ambiguous. In germline, CDR1 is MNHNS, CDR2 SASEGT. The CDR3 is 13 residues long. The V and J ends lost 8 bases and 8 bases respectively, with 16 bases between them. Written as DNA, the CDR3 is TGTGCCAGCGGAAAGGTCATCTCGGACACCATATATTTT. It codes for CASGKVISDTIYF.